The entry below describes one T cell receptor beta chain. This was a deep-level run. A roughly 220 ng quantity of DNA, approximately 29,000 T cell genomes, went into the sorted-subset replicate PCRs. In the original processing: ImmunoSEQ junction-only sequences lacked quality scores, so their filtering differed. TCRdb's copy holds only in-frame clones and misses some; the assay was immunoSEQ multiplex PCR. V and J calls and clone size are as listed in that table; D and trimming were resolved from the DNA. The data hold around 1.9 million clones, with about 93% observed a single time. This entry comes from a study of shared clonotypes between healthy human individuals. Naive CD8 cells lacked CD45RO and underwent positive selection for CCR7, leaving out terminally differentiated effector memory CD45RA+ cells. V was trimmed by 1 base and J by 1 base, leaving 10 bases between them. Germline CDR1 and CDR2: LGHNA and YSLEER. This CDR3 is built from 15 residues.

Material: naive CD8+ T cells from PBMCs. The V gene is TRBV4-3, the J gene TRBJ2-5; no firm D call. The TCR was taken from a man between 18 and 35 years old in good health. Some clones in this sample may be carry-over from other donors' samples. In DNA form, the CDR3 reads TGCGCCAGCAGCCAAGGGACCCACCGCCAAGAGACCCAGTACTTC. This sequence encodes CASSQGTHRQETQYF.